These T cell receptor beta chains were read from a single sample in a study of shared clonotypes between healthy human individuals. Data came from immunoSEQ multiplex PCR; TCRdb stores just in-frame clones and leaves some out. The table includes nearly 2 million clones, about 95% detected once. Source material: naive CD8+ T cells sorted from blood. The origin of the receptors is a man aged 18 to 29 in good health. Each CDR3 is given with its conserved first and last residue. D genes are given only for firm matches. Not every row has a clone size; where given, it reads once, few, many or a size class.

J: TRBJ1-1; size: once; D: .; V: TRBV6-1; CDR3: CASSDWTLTEAFF; DNA: TGTGCCAGCAGTGACTGGACACTGACTGAAGCTTTCTTT
J: TRBJ2-6; size: .; D: .; V: TRBV6-1; CDR3: CASSEDLTGANVLTF; DNA: TGTGCCAGCAGTGAAGACCTAACTGGGGCCAACGTCCTGACTTTC
J: TRBJ2-7; size: once; D: TRBD1; V: TRBV25-1; CDR3: CASSLQGAIYEQYF; DNA: TGTGCCAGCAGTTTACAGGGGGCGATCTACGAGCAGTACTTC
J: TRBJ2-5; size: .; D: .; V: TRBV19; CDR3: CASSSLADPEAQYF; DNA: TGTGCCAGTAGTTCGTTAGCGGACCCCGAGGCCCAGTACTTC
J: TRBJ1-2; size: .; D: .; V: TRBV28; CDR3: CASSGTGLGNYGYTF; DNA: TGTGCCAGCAGTGGAACAGGACTGGGTAACTATGGCTACACCTTC
J: TRBJ2-7; size: .; D: .; V: TRBV15; CDR3: CATSIASYYEQYF; DNA: TGTGCCACCAGCATCGCTAGTTACTACGAGCAGTACTTC
J: TRBJ1-2; size: .; D: TRBD1; V: TRBV28; CDR3: CASSLLQGAPNYGYTF; DNA: TGTGCCAGCAGCCTACTACAGGGGGCCCCTAACTATGGCTACACCTTC
J: TRBJ2-5; size: .; D: TRBD1; V: TRBV6-1; CDR3: CASSEAEDRVAETQYF; DNA: TGTGCCAGCAGTGAAGCTGAGGACAGGGTCGCAGAGACCCAGTACTTC
J: TRBJ2-5; size: .; D: .; V: TRBV9; CDR3: CASSVDGGQETQYF; DNA: TGTGCCAGCAGCGTAGACGGCGGACAAGAGACCCAGTACTTC
J: TRBJ2-7; size: .; D: .; V: TRBV2; CDR3: CASSRQPSYEQYF; DNA: TGTGCCAGCAGTCGACAGCCCTCCTACGAGCAGTACTTC